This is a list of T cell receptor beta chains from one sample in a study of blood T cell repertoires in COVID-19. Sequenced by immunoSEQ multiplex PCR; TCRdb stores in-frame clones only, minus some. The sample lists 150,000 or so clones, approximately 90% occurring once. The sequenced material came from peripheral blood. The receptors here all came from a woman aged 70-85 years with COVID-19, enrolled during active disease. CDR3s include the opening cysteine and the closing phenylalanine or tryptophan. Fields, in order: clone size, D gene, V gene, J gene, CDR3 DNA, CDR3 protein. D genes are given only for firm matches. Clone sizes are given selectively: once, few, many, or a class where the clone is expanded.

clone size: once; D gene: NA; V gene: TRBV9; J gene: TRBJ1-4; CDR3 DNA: TGTGCCAGCAGCACGAACAGTCTTGCTAATGAAAAACTGTTTTTT; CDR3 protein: CASSTNSLANEKLFF
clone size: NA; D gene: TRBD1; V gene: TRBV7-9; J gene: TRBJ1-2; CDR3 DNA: TGTGCCAGCAGCCCTACGGGGCAGGGGGCCTATGGCTACACCTTC; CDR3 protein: CASSPTGQGAYGYTF
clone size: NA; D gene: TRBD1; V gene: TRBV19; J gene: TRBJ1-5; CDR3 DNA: TGTGCCAGTCGGAGTCGGGACAGCCCGTCGGCCCAGCATTTT; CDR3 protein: CASRSRDSPSAQHF
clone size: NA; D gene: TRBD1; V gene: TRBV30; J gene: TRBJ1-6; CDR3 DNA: TGTGCCTGGAGGCGGACAGGAGATAATTCACCCCTCCACTTT; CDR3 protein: CAWRRTGDNSPLHF
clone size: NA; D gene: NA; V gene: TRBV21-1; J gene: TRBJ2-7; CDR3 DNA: TGTGCCAGCAGCAAAGGGCGGGGACGCAGGGGGCGGTCCTGCGAGCAGTACTTC; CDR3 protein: CASSKGRGRRGRSCEQYF
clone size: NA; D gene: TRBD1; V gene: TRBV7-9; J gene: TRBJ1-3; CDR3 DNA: TGTGCCAGCAAGTCCGGGACAGCACTTTCCTCTGGAAACACCATATATTTT; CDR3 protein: CASKSGTALSSGNTIYF
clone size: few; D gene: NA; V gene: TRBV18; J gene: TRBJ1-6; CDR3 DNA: TGTGCCAGCTCACCACCGAGCAGGGGTAATTCACCCCTCCACTTT; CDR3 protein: CASSPPSRGNSPLHF
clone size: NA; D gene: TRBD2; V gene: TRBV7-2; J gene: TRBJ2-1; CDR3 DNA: TGTGCCAGCAGCTTAATGACGGGGGGGTATGGTGAGCAGTTCTTC; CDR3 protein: CASSLMTGGYGEQFF
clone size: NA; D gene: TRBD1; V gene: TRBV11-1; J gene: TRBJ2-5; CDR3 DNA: TGTGCCAGCAGCTCCGGGACAGGGGGAGAGACCCAGTACTTC; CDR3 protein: CASSSGTGGETQYF
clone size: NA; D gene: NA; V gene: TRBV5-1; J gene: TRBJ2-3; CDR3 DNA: TGCGCCAGCAGCTGGGGGACACCTAGCACAGATACGCAGTATTTT; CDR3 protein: CASSWGTPSTDTQYF
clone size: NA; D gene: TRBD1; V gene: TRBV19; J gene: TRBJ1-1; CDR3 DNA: TGTGCCAGTAGACGACAGGGGCCTCGGTACACTGAAGCTTTCTTT; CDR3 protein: CASRRQGPRYTEAFF
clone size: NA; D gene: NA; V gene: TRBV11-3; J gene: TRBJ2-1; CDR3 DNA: TGTGCCAGCAGCTCGTTAGCCGCCGGTGAGCAGTTCTTC; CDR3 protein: CASSSLAAGEQFF
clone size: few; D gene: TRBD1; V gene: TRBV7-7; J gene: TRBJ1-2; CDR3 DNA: TGTGCTAGCAGCTTAGGAGGGGGACAGGGGGCTAGCGACTATGGCTACACCTTC; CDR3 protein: CASSLGGGQGASDYGYTF
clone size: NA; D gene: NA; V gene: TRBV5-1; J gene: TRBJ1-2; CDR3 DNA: TGCGCCAGCAGCTCCTCAGGGGAAACTAACTATGGCTACACCTTC; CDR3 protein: CASSSSGETNYGYTF
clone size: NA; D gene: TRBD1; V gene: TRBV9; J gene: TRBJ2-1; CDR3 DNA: TGTGCCAGCAGCGCACCGGGACAGCAGGATGGTGAGCAGTTCTTC; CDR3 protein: CASSAPGQQDGEQFF
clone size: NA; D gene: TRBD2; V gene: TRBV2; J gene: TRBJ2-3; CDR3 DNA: TGTGCCAGCAGGGGCGGGACTAGTCAGGGTACGCAGTATTTT; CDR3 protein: CASRGGTSQGTQYF
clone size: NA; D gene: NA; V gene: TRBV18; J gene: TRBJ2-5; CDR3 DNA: TGTGCCAGCTCACCACTTTTGTCTTCCTACGAGACCCAGTACTTC; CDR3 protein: CASSPLLSSYETQYF
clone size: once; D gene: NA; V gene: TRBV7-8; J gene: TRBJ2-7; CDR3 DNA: TGTGCCAGCAGCTCCAGGGACATCCCCTCCTACGAGCAGTACTTC; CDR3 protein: CASSSRDIPSYEQYF
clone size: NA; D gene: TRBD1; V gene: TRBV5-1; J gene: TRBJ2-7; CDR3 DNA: TGCGCCAGCAGCGCAGCCGGGACAGGGGTGGTCGAGCAGTACTTC; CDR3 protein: CASSAAGTGVVEQYF
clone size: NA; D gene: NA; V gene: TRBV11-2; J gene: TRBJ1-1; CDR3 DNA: TGTGCCAGCAGCAAGGGGATGGGGACTGAAGCTTTCTTT; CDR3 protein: CASSKGMGTEAFF
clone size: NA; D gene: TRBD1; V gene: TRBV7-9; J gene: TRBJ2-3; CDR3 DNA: TGTGCCAGCAGCGCCCGGACAGGGGGGGCAACAGATACGCAGTATTTT; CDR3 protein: CASSARTGGATDTQYF
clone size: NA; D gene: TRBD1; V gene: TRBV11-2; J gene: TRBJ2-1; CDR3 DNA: TGTGCCAGCAGCTTAGTACAGGGGGCTATTGGTGAGCAGTTCTTC; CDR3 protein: CASSLVQGAIGEQFF
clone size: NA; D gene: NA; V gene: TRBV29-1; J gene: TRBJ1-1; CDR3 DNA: TGCAGCGTTGACGTTCCGACGGGGTTGGCTTTCTTT; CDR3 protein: CSVDVPTGLAFF
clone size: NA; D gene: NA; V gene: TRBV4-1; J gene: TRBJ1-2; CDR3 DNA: TGCGCCAGCAGCCAAGCCTCCCCGGGGTATGGCTACACCTTC; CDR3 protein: CASSQASPGYGYTF
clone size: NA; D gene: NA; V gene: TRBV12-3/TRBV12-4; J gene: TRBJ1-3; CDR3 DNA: TGTGCCAGCCCTAGAACGGCTGGAAACACCATATATTTT; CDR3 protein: CASPRTAGNTIYF
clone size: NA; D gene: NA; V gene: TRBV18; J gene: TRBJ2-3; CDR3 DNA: TGTGCCAGCTCACTAAAGACGGGGTTGTCAGATACGCAGTATTTT; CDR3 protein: CASSLKTGLSDTQYF
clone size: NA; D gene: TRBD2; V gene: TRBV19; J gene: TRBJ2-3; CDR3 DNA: TGTGCCAGTAGTCTCCGAATAGCGGGGGCCGGGGATACGCAGTATTTT; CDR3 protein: CASSLRIAGAGDTQYF
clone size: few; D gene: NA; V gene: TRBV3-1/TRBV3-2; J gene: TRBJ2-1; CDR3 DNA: TGTGCCAGCAGCTCACACGGGGGCTACAATGAGCAGTTCTTC; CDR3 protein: CASSSHGGYNEQFF
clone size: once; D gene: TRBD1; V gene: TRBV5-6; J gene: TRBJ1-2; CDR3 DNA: TGTGCCAGCAGCTCCGACAGGGCCTCCTATGGCTACACCTTC; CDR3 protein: CASSSDRASYGYTF
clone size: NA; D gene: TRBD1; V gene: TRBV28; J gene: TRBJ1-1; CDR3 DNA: TGTGCCAGCAGGCAGACAGGGATCTCTGAAGCTTTCTTT; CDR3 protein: CASRQTGISEAFF
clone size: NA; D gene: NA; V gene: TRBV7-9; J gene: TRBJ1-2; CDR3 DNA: TGTGCCAGCAGCCCTAACCCACAGGGAACGTATGGCTACACCTTC; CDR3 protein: CASSPNPQGTYGYTF
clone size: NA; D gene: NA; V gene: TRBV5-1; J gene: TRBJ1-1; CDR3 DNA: TGCGCCAGCAGCTTACGGGATCCCTTCACTGAAGCTTTCTTT; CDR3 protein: CASSLRDPFTEAFF
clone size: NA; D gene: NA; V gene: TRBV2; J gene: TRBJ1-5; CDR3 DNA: TGTGCCAGCAGTCGCACTTCAGGGCAGCCCCAGCATTTT; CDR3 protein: CASSRTSGQPQHF
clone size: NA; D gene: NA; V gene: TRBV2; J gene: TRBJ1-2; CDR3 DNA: TGTGCCAGCAGTGAAGCGGGCAGGGACTCAGGCTACACCTTC; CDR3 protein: CASSEAGRDSGYTF
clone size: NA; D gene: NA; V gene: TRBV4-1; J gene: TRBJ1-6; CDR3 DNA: TGCGCCAGCAGCCTCACCCCGAGGGGAGGTAGCTCCTATAATTCACCCCTCCACTTT; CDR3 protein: CASSLTPRGGSSYNSPLHF
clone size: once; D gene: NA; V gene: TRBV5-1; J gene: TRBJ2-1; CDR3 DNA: TGCGCCAGCAGCTTGCCAGGGCGGAATGAGCAGTTCTTC; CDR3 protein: CASSLPGRNEQFF
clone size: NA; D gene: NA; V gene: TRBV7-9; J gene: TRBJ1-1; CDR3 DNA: TGTGCCAGCAGGGGCAGGGATAACACTGAAGCTTTCTTT; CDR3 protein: CASRGRDNTEAFF
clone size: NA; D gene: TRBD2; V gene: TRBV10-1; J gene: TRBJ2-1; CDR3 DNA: TGCGCCAGCAGACCCGGGACTAGCGAGGGTGAGCAGTTCTTC; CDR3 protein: CASRPGTSEGEQFF
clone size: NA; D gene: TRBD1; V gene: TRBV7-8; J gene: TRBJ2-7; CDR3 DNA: TGTGCCAGTTTGACAGGGAGCCACGAGCAGTACTTC; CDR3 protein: CASLTGSHEQYF
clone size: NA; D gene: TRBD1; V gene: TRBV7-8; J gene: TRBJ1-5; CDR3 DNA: TGTGCCAGCAGCTCGGACAGGGATCAGCCCCAGCATTTT; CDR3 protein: CASSSDRDQPQHF
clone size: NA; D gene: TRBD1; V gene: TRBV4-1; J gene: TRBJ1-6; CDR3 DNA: TGCGCCAGCAGCCACAGGACAGGGAATAGAACACCCCTCCACTTT; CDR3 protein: CASSHRTGNRTPLHF
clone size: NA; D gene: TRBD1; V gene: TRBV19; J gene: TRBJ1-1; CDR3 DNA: TGTGCCAGTAGTTCAGGACAGGGATCATCTGAAGCTTTCTTT; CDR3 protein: CASSSGQGSSEAFF
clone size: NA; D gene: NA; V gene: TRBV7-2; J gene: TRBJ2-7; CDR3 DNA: TGTGCCAGCAGCTTAGCAGACATCTCCTACGAGCAGTACTTC; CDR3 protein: CASSLADISYEQYF
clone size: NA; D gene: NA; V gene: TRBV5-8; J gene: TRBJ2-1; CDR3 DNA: TGTGCCAGCAGCCCCACCGGTCGACTTTACAATGAGCAGTTCTTC; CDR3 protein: CASSPTGRLYNEQFF
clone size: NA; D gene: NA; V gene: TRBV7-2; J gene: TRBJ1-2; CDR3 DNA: TGTGCCAGCAGCTCCCCGGGGGAGGTCAGCTATGGCTACACCTTC; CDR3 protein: CASSSPGEVSYGYTF
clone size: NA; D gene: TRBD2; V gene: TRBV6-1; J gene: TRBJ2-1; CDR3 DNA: TGTGCCAGCAGTGAAACTCTAGCGGGGGGCTACAATGAGCAGTTCTTC; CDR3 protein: CASSETLAGGYNEQFF
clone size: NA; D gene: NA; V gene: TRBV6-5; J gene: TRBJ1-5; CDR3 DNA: TGTGCCAGCAGTACCAGTAGCAATCAGCCCCAGCATTTT; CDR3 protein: CASSTSSNQPQHF
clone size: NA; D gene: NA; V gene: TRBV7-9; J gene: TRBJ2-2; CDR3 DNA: TGTGCCAGCAGCTTAATTAACTCGAACACCGGGGAGCTGTTTTTT; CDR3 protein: CASSLINSNTGELFF
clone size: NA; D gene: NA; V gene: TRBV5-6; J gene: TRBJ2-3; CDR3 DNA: TGTGCCAGCAGCCATAAACGCACAGCAGATACGCAGTATTTT; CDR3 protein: CASSHKRTADTQYF
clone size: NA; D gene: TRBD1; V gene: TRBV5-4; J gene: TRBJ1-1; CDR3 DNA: TGTGCCAGCAGCCTTTTGACAGGGAGGACCACTGAAGCTTTCTTT; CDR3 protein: CASSLLTGRTTEAFF
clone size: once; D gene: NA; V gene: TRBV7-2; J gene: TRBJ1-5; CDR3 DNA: TGTGCCAGCAGCCCCTGGACAGACAACAATCAGCCCCAGCATTTT; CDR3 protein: CASSPWTDNNQPQHF
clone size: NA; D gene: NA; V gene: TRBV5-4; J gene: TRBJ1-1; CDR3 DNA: TGTGCCAGCAGCTTGCGCCCGGGTTTGAACACTGAAGCTTTCTTT; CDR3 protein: CASSLRPGLNTEAFF
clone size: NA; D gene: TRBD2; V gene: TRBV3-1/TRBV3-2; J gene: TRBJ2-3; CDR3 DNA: TGTGCCAGCAGCCAAGTCGGGCGTCGGCGGGGGGCCACAGATACGCAGTATTTT; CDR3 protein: CASSQVGRRRGATDTQYF
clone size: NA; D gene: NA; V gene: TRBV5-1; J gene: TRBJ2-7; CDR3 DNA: TGCGCCAGCAGCTTGGGGGCCGGCTACGAGCAGTACTTC; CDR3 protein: CASSLGAGYEQYF
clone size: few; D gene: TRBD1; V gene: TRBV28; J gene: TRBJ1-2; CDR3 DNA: TGTGCCAGCCAGGACAGGGTTCGGGGACACGGCTACACCTTC; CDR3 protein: CASQDRVRGHGYTF
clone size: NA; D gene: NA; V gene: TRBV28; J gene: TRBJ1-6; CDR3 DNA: TGTGCCAGCAGCCCCGAGCAGGGAACTTCACCCCTCCACTTT; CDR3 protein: CASSPEQGTSPLHF
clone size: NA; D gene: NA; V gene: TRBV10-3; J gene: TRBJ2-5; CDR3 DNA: TGTGCCATCAGTGATTGGGGGGAAGAGACCCAGTACTTC; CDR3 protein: CAISDWGEETQYF